This TCR beta chain was recorded in a study of identical twins. A universal primer site was created by template switching, with the cDNA bearing unique molecular identifiers. Each CDR3 protein is one row after TCRdb ran MiXCR on the 5' RACE reads. The sample lists roughly 1.6 million distinct CDR3 sequences; less than 35% were seen once. The receptor comes from a newborn girl in good health. Sequencing was carried out using cord blood.

CDR3 in amino acids: CSAGFRLNYGYTF. The CDR3 bases are TGCAGTGCTGGCTTTCGGTTAAACTATGGCTACACCTTC. The chain couples TRBV20-1 to TRBJ1-2, with no clear D. The V gene lost 5 bases and the J gene lost 2 bases, with 12 bases spanning the gap. In germline, CDR1 is DFQATT, CDR2 SNEGSKA (reference sequence). The CDR3 has 13 amino acids.